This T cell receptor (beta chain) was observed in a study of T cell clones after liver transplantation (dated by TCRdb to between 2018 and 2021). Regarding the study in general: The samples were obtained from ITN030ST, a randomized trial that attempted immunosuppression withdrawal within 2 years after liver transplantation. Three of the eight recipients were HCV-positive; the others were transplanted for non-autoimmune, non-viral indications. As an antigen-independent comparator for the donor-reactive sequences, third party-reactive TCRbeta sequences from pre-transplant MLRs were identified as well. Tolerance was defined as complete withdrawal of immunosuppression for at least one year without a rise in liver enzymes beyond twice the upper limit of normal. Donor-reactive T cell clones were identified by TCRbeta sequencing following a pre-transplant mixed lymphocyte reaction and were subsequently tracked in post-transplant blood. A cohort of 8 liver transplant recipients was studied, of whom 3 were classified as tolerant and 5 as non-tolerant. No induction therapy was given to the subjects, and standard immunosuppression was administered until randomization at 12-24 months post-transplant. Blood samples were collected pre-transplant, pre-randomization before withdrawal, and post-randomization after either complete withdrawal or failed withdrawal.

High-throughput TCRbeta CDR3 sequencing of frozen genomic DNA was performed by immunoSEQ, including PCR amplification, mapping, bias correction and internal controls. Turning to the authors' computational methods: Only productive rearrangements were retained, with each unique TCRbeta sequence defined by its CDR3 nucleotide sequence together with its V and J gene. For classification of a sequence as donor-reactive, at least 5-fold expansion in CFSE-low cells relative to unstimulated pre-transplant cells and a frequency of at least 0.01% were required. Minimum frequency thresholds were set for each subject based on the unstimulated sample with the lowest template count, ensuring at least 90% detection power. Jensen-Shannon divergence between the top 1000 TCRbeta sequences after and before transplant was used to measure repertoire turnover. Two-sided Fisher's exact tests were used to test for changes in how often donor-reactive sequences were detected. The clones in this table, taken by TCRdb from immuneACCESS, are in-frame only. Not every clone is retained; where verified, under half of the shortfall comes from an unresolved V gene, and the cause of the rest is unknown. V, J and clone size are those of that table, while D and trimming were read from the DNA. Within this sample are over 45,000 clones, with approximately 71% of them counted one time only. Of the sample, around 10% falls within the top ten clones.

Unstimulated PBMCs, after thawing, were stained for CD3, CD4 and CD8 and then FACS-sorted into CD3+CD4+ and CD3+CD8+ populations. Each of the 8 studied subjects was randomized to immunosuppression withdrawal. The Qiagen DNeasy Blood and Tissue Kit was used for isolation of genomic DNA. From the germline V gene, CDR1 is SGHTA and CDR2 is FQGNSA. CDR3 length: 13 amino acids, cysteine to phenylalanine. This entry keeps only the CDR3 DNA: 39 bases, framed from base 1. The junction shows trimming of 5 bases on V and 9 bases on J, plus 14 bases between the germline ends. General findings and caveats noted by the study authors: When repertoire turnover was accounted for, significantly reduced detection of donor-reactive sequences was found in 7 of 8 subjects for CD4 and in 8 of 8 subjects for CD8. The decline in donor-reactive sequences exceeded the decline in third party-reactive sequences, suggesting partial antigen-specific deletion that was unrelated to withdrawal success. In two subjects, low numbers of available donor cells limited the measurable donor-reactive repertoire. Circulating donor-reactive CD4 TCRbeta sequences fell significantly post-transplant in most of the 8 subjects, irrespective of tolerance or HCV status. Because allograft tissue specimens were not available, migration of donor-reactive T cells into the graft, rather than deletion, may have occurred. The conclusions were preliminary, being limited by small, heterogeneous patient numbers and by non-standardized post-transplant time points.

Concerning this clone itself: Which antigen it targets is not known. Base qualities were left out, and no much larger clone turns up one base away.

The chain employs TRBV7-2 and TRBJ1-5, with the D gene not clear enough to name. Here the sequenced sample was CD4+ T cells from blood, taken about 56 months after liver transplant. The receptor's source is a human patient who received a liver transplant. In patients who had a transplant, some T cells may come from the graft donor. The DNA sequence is TGTGCCAGCAGCCCCTCAGCCGAACGGCCCCAGCATTTT. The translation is CASSPSAERPQHF. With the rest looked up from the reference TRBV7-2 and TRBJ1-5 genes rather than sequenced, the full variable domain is GAGVSQSPSNKVTEKGKDVELRCDPISGHTALYWYRQSLGQGLEFLIYFQGNSAPDKSGLPSDRFSAERTGGSVSTLTIQRTQQEDSAVYLCASSPSAERPQHFGDGTRLSIL.